This T cell receptor beta chain was captured in a study of blood T cell repertoires in COVID-19. J gave up 8 bases and V 4 bases, and 11 bases lay outside the gene matches. Germline V gives CDR1 SGHRS, CDR2 YFSETQ. The CDR3 runs to 14 residues. The method was immunoSEQ multiplex PCR; TCRdb's version includes in-frame clones alone and lacks a portion of them. Among 200,000 to 250,000 clones listed, less than 90% were seen once. Sample: PBMCs or T cells enriched from blood (not recorded which). This receptor was identified in a woman in her 30s who had been exposed to COVID-19. The J gene is TRBJ1-1, the V gene TRBV5-1; 7 nucleotides match TRBD1. The CDR3 here is CASSPGTDGLEAFF. The CDR3 nucleotides are TGCGCCAGCAGCCCGGGGACAGACGGTTTGGAAGCTTTCTTT.